Each of the 28 T cell receptor beta chains below was sequenced from the same sample in a study of Graves' ophthalmopathy and Graves' hyperthyroidism. The TCR beta CDR3 regions underwent amplification from RNA transcripts. Scientists carried out first-round RT-PCR using HTBI primers and then a second-round multiplex PCR. One entry per CDR3 protein results from TCRdb running MiXCR on the multiplex PCR reads. The profile shows about 1.1 million distinct CDR3 sequences, about 35% of them singletons. The sequencing input was peripheral blood or thyroid tissue (not recorded which). Receptor source: an adult man with Graves' hyperthyroidism.

This clonotype was found a few times. The chain employs TRBV20-1 and TRBJ2-7, with 10 bases identical to TRBD1. The CDR3 contains 14 residues. Germline CDR1 DFQATT, CDR2 SNEGSKA (reference sequence). The V segment lost 5 bases and the J segment 4 bases; nucleotides outside the gene matches: 8. In DNA, the CDR3 is TGCAGTGCTCAGCCGGGACAGGGGTTGTACGAGCAGTACTTC. Protein sequence: CSAQPGQGLYEQYF.

This clonotype has just a few counts. The V call is TRBV2, the J call TRBJ2-2; TRBD2 matches 9 bases. CDR1 is SNHLY and CDR2 is FYNNEI in the germline V gene. The CDR3 covers 15 residues. V shed 6 bases and J 0 bases; nucleotides not matched to a gene: 2. CDR3 bases: TGTGCCAGCAGGTTAGCGGGAGCGAACACCGGGGAGCTGTTTTTT. It is translated as CASRLAGANTGELFF.

This clonotype has just a few counts. The chain is built from TRBV6-6 and TRBJ1-2; perhaps TRBD1 as D (6 bases). This CDR3 spans 14 amino acids. Germline V CDR1 and CDR2: MNHNY, SVGAGI (reference sequence). V lost 5 bases, J lost 2 bases, and 12 bases lay in between. The CDR3 spells CASSTLGTNYGYTF. The CDR3 nucleotides read TGTGCCAGCAGTACCCTCGGGACAAACTATGGCTACACCTTC.

Many counts were recorded for this clonotype. The J gene is TRBJ1-1, the V gene TRBV11-2, with D hard to call. With 2 bases removed from V and 0 bases from J, the gap between germline ends came to 10 bases. Germline loops: CDR1 SGHAT, CDR2 FQNNGV. The CDR3 is 15 amino acids. DNA for the CDR3: TGTGCCAGCAGCTTAAGGCTGGTCCTGAACACTGAAGCTTTCTTT. Encoded protein: CASSLRLVLNTEAFF.

This clonotype was seen many times. The genes are TRBV20-1 and TRBJ1-4; the D is unclear. The V gene lost 3 bases and the J gene lost 4 bases, with 9 bases spanning the gap. From germline, CDR1 is DFQATT and CDR2 SNEGSKA (reference sequence). There are 13 residues in the CDR3. The CDR3 DNA follows: TGCAGTGCTAGTGTGGGGAATAATGAAAAACTGTTTTTT. As protein: CSASVGNNEKLFF.

In regard to this clonotype: An end of the junction differs from the germline gene, which may be a read error. The rearrangement uses TRBV4-1 and TRBJ1-5, with D possibly TRBD1 on 5 matching bases. CDR3 length equals 15 residues. The germline gives CDR1 MGHRA, CDR2 YSYEKL. In DNA form, the CDR3 reads TGTGCCAGCAGCCAAGTTTCTGAGGGACCCCAGCCCCAGCATTTT. This translates into CASSQVSEGPQPQHF.

At least ten counts were recorded for this clonotype. CDR3 residues: CASSESSPQETQYF. The CDR3 DNA is TGTGCCAGCAGTGAATCGTCCCCCCAAGAGACCCAGTACTTC. The chain joins TRBV25-1 to TRBJ2-5; D gene uncertain. Trimming took 1 base from V and 1 from J, leaving 7 bases between them. The germline V gene encodes CDR1 MGHDK and CDR2 SYGVNS. CDR3 length equals 14 residues. The full variable domain, with the rest looked up from reference TRBV25-1 and TRBJ2-5, is EADIYQTPRYLVIGTGKKITLECSQTMGHDKMYWYQQDPGMELHLIHYSYGVNSTEKGDLSSESTVSRIRTEHFPLTLESARPSHTSQYLCASSESSPQETQYFGPGTRLLVL.

This clonotype was counted a few times. In nucleotides, the CDR3 is TGTGCCAGCGAAGACAGACTTTCTGGAAACACCATATATTTT. This sequence encodes CASEDRLSGNTIYF. This chain joins TRBV7-9 and TRBJ1-3, with a weak D call TRBD1 (5 bases). The germline CDR1 and CDR2 sequences are SEHNR and FQNEAQ (reference sequence). The V end lost 8 bases, the J end lost 1 base, and 12 bases lay between the germline ends. CDR3 length: 14 amino acids.

The chain carries TRBV10-3 and TRBJ1-1; D possibly corresponds to TRBD1 (6 bases). Trimming took off 4 bases at V and 3 bases at J, with 15 bases between the two ends. This CDR3 contains 15 residues. Germline CDR1 is ENHRY and CDR2 is SYGVKD. The CDR3 coding sequence is TGTGCCATCAGTGGCGGGGGCGCCCCGGACACTGAAGCTTTCTTT. Amino acids: CAISGGGAPDTEAFF.

CDR3 bases: TGTGCCATCAGTGAAGGTTACAGTGTAACTGAAGCTTTCTTT. It encodes CAISEGYSVTEAFF. The chain recombines TRBV10-3 with TRBJ1-1; D unresolved. The length of the CDR3 is 14 residues. The germline V gene encodes CDR1 ENHRY and CDR2 SYGVKD. Between the trimmed V and J ends, which lost 3 bases and 5 bases, there was a span of 13 bases.

J is TRBJ2-2 and V is TRBV10-3; 8 positions agree with TRBD2. From germline, CDR1 is ENHRY and CDR2 SYGVKD. This CDR3 comprises 15 residues. The V gene end was trimmed by 4 bases and the J gene end by 5 bases; junction bases not matched to a gene: 6. The CDR3 region is CAISASGLGTGELFF. In DNA form, the CDR3 reads TGTGCCATCAGTGCTTCGGGACTAGGAACCGGGGAGCTGTTTTTT.

The DNA for the CDR3 is TGTGCCAGCAGCTTACCCGGGGACAGCTCCTACGAGCAGTACTTC. This codes for CASSLPGDSSYEQYF. V and J are TRBV7-9 and TRBJ2-7; 7 bases are a match to TRBD1. Trimming at V came to 2 bases and at J to 0 bases, leaving 4 bases not matched to a gene. The CDR3 runs 15 residues. CDR1 SEHNR and CDR2 FQNEAQ come from the germline V gene (reference sequence).

In this sample, this clonotype turned up many times. The chain is built from TRBV28 and TRBJ2-5, with 7 bases fitting TRBD1. The length of the CDR3 is 16 residues. The germline gives CDR1 MDHEN, CDR2 SYDVKM. V was clipped by 4 bases and J by 7 bases; unmatched bases: 15. This chain's CDR3 is CASSSPDRARRGTQYF. As DNA, the CDR3 is TGTGCCAGCAGTTCACCCGACAGGGCGCGGCGTGGGACCCAGTACTTC.

In this sample, this clonotype turned up a few times. The chain couples TRBV7-9 to TRBJ1-2; the D is unclear. Germline V gives CDR1 SEHNR, CDR2 FQNEAQ (reference sequence). There are 12 residues in the CDR3. V was cut by 10 bases and J by 3 bases, with 12 bases left in between. Written as DNA, the CDR3 is TGTGCCACCCCCGCGAGGGACTATGGCTACACCTTC. Residues: CATPARDYGYTF.

The chain employs TRBV10-3 and TRBJ2-5; 12 nucleotides align to TRBD2. The CDR3 contains 19 residues. The germline CDR1 and CDR2 sequences are ENHRY and SYGVKD. V shed 6 bases and J 1 base; nucleotides not matched to a gene: 15. This chain's CDR3 is CAIRDTSGGLPTVQETQYF. CDR3 in DNA: TGTGCCATCAGAGACACTAGCGGGGGGTTACCGACAGTCCAAGAGACCCAGTACTTC.

The gene calls are TRBV11-2 and TRBJ2-7; D is tentatively TRBD1 or TRBD2 (6 bases each). This CDR3 spans 14 amino acids. The V gene lost 4 bases and the J gene lost 5 bases, with 15 bases spanning the gap. Germline V gene lookup returns CDR1 SGHAT and CDR2 FQNNGV. The CDR3 sequence: CASSSPRGLDEQYF. CDR3 nucleotide sequence: TGTGCCAGCAGCTCACCTCGGGGGCTCGACGAGCAGTACTTC.

The chain couples TRBV7-9 to TRBJ2-5; D might be TRBD2 (6 bases). Germline-derived CDR1 and CDR2 are SEHNR and FQNEAQ (reference sequence). Trimming took 2 bases from V and 9 from J, leaving 10 bases between them. This CDR3 is built from 12 residues. The CDR3 here is CASSLHREAQYF. CDR3 bases: TGTGCCAGCAGCTTACATAGGGAGGCCCAGTACTTC.

This clonotype came up many times. The chain has TRBV7-9 and TRBJ2-7; D might be TRBD1 (6 bases). The CDR3 covers 16 residues. V lost 0 bases and J lost 2, with 14 bases in between. The germline gives CDR1 SEHNR, CDR2 FQNEAQ (reference sequence). The CDR3 DNA follows: TGTGCCAGCAGCTTAGCTCACGGACAGCGACCCTACGAGCAGTACTTC. Residues: CASSLAHGQRPYEQYF.

V gene TRBV25-1 combines with J gene TRBJ2-2, with 9 nucleotides matching TRBD2. With V trimmed by 5 bases and J by 4 bases, 14 bases remained unmatched. CDR1 is MGHDK and CDR2 is SYGVNS in the germline V gene. The CDR3 covers 18 residues. CDR3 bases: TGTGCCAGCAGTTACTCGCGGGGCGGGGGGGCTGTCACCGGGGAGCTGTTTTTT. Translation gives CASSYSRGGGAVTGELFF.

The genes are TRBV30 and TRBJ2-7; D may match TRBD1 or TRBD2 (5 bases each). The CDR3 contains 13 residues. Between the trimmed V and J ends, which lost 2 bases and 2 bases, there was a span of 10 bases. CDR1 and CDR2 (germline): GTSNPN, SVGIG (reference sequence). In DNA, the CDR3 is TGTGCCTGGAGTCGGGACGACGCCTACGAGCAGTACTTC. Its protein product is CAWSRDDAYEQYF.

This chain joins TRBV7-3 and TRBJ2-2; 11 bases agree with TRBD1. The CDR3 has 15 amino acids. Germline trimming cut 3 bases from V and 9 bases from J; bases unmatched to any gene: 6. Germline values: CDR1 SGHTA, CDR2 FQGTGA. For the CDR3, the DNA is TGTGCCAGCAGCTTTGGACAGGGGGCGCCCAGGGAGCTGTTTTTT. Translated: CASSFGQGAPRELFF.

A few counts support this clonotype. The chain couples TRBV12-3 or TRBV12-4 to TRBJ2-5; TRBD2 agrees at 8 bases. The CDR3 has 15 residues. The J segment lost 4 bases and the V segment lost 8 bases, leaving 12 bases of the junction unmatched. The CDR3 here is CASSPPGGAPETQYF. CDR3 in DNA: TGTGCCAGCTCACCGCCCGGGGGGGCCCCAGAGACCCAGTACTTC.

This clonotype has just a few counts. The chain combines TRBV7-2 with TRBJ1-6; perhaps TRBD1 as D (5 bases). V was shortened by 6 bases and J by 14 bases, with 17 bases between the two germline ends. Germline V gene data show CDR1 as SGHTA and CDR2 as FQGNSA. This CDR3 is 13 amino acids long. CDR3 nucleotide sequence: TGTGCCAGCAGTCCCACTGGGGCAGCATCCCTCCACTTT. Translating gives CASSPTGAASLHF. The full variable domain, its missing parts supplied by reference TRBV7-2 and TRBJ1-6, is GAGVSQSPSNKVTEKGKDVELRCDPISGHTALYWYRQSLGQGLEFLIYFQGNSAPDKSGLPSDRFSAERTGGSVSTLTIQRTQQEDSAVYLCASSPTGAASLHFGNGTRLTVT.

The chain joins TRBV7-3 to TRBJ1-5; no reliable D call. This CDR3 has 20 amino acids. Trimming removed 6 bases from V and 5 bases from J, with 32 bases in between. Germline CDR1 SGHTA, CDR2 FQGTGA. CDR3 amino acids: CASRFNVFCYPLPTDQPQHF. The CDR3 DNA is TGTGCCAGCAGGTTTAACGTCTTTTGTTATCCTCTACCAACTGATCAGCCCCAGCATTTT.

Of note for this clonotype: A much more abundant neighbour one base away suggests this may be a read error. The J gene is TRBJ1-2, the V gene TRBV20-1; D gene uncertain. CDR3 length: 13 amino acids. CDR1 and CDR2 from the germline V gene are DFQATT and SNEGSKA (reference sequence). V shed 3 bases and J shed 5 bases, with 13 bases lying between them. The CDR3 sequence is CSARGGVAYGYTF. The CDR3 DNA reads as TGCAGTGCTAGGGGCGGGGTGGCGTATGGCTACACCTTC.

This clonotype was detected many times. The rearrangement joins TRBV7-9 to TRBJ2-6; TRBD2 agrees at 7 bases. Germline V lookup: CDR1 SEHNR, CDR2 FQNEAQ (reference sequence). The CDR3 loop spans 18 amino acids. J gave up 0 bases and V 6 bases, and 11 bases lay outside the gene matches. The CDR3 protein is CASRPSSGGLSGANVLTF. As DNA, the CDR3 is TGTGCCAGCAGGCCATCCTCGGGAGGACTCTCTGGGGCCAACGTCCTGACTTTC.

Only a few counts were recorded for this clonotype. This chain connects TRBV7-9 to TRBJ2-7; 8 nucleotides line up with TRBD2. The CDR3 has 14 amino acids. The V and J ends lost 4 bases and 3 bases, in that order; junction bases with no gene match: 5. Germline loops: CDR1 SEHNR, CDR2 FQNEAQ (reference sequence). As DNA, the CDR3 is TGTGCCAGCAGCTCACGGGGGGGCCTCTACGAGCAGTACTTC. Its protein product is CASSSRGGLYEQYF.

The chain combines TRBV11-2 with TRBJ2-3; a weak D match, TRBD2 (6 bases). The germline CDR1 and CDR2 sequences are SGHAT and FQNNGV. Between the trimmed V and J ends, which lost 5 bases and 4 bases, there was a span of 10 bases. The CDR3 extends over 13 amino acids. The CDR3 reads CASSRLVPDTQYF. The DNA of the CDR3 is TGTGCCAGCAGCAGACTAGTCCCAGATACGCAGTATTTT. Looking up the rest from reference TRBV11-2 and TRBJ2-3 gives the full variable domain: EAGVAQSPRYKIIEKRQSVAFWCNPISGHATLYWYQQILGQGPKLLIQFQNNGVVDDSQLPKDRFSAERLKGVDSTLKIQPAKLEDSAVYLCASSRLVPDTQYFGPGTRLTVL.